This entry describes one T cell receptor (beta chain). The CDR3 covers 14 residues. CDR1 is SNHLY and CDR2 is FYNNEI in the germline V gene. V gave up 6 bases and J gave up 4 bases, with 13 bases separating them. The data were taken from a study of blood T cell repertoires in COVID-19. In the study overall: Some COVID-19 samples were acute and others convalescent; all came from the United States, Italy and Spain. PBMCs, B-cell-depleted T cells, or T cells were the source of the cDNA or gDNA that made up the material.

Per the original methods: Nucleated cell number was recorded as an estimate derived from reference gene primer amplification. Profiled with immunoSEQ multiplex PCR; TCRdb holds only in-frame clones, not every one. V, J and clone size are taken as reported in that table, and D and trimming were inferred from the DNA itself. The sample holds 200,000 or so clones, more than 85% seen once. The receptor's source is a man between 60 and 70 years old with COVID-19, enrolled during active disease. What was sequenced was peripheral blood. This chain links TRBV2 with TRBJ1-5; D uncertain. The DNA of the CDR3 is TGTGCCAGCAGCTTTGGACTTACGAATCAGCCCCAGCATTTT. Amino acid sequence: CASSFGLTNQPQHF.